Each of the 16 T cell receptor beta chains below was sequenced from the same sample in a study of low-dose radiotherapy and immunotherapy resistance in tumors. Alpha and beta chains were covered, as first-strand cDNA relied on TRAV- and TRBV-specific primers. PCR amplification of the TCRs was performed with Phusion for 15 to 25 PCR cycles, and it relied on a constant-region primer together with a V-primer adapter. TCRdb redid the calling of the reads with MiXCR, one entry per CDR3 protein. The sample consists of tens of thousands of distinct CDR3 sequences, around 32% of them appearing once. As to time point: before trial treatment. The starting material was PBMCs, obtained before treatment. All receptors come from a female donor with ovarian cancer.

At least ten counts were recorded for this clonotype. The CDR3 loop reads CASSPRSGLYEQYF. DNA of the CDR3: TGTGCCAGCTCACCACGTTCCGGCCTTTACGAGCAGTACTTC. This chain joins TRBV18 and TRBJ2-7, with D unclear. The CDR3 sequence is 14 residues long. Germline CDR1 and CDR2: KGHSH and LQKENI. Trimming cost V 1 base and J 4 bases, with 11 bases left between them.

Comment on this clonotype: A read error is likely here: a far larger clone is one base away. Here the CDR3 reads CASSWGQGAGEQFF. Written as DNA, the CDR3 is TGCGCCAGCAGTTGGGGGCAGGGCGCGGGCGAGCAGTTCTTC. The chain employs TRBV5-1 and TRBJ2-1, with D possibly being TRBD1 (6 bases). Trimming stripped 5 bases from V and 10 bases from J, with 19 bases between. The CDR3 spans 14 residues. Germline V gene lookup returns CDR1 SGHRS and CDR2 YFSETQ.

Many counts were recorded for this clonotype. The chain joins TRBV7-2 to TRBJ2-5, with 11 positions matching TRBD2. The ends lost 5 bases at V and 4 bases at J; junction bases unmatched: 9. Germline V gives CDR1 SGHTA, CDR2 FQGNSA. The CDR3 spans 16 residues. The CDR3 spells CASSPLLAGVSETQYF. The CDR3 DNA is TGTGCCAGCAGCCCATTACTAGCGGGAGTATCAGAGACCCAGTACTTC.

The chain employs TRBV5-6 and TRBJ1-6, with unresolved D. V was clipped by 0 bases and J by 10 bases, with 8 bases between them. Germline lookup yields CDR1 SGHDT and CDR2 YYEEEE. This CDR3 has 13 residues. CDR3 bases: TGTGCCAGCAGCTTGGACCAGGTCTCACCCCTCCACTTT. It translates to CASSLDQVSPLHF. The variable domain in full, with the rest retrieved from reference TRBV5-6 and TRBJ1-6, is DAGVTQSPTHLIKTRGQQVTLRCSPKSGHDTVSWYQQALGQGPQFIFQYYEEEERQRGNFPDRFSGHQFPNYSSELNVNALLLGDSALYLCASSLDQVSPLHFGNGTRLTVT.

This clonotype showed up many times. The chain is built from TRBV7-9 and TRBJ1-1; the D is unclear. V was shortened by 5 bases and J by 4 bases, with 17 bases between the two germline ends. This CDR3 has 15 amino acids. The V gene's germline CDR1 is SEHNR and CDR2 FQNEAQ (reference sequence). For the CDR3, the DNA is TGTGCCAGCAGCCGCTGGGGATATTTGGGCACTGAAGCTTTCTTT. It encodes CASSRWGYLGTEAFF.

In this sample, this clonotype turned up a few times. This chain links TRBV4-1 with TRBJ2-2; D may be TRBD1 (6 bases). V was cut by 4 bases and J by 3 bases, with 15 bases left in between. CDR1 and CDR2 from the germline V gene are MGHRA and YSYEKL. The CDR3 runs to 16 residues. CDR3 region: CASSRAQGSYTGELFF. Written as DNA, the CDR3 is TGCGCCAGCAGCCGGGCCCAGGGGTCGTACACCGGGGAGCTGTTTTTT.

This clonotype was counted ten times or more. The CDR3 coding sequence is TGCAGCGTTGACCCGTTGACTAGCCAAGAGACCCAGTACTTC. Protein sequence: CSVDPLTSQETQYF. The chain recombines TRBV29-1 with TRBJ2-5; the D gene is possibly TRBD2 (6 bases). V was pared by 3 bases and J by 1 base, with 12 bases between. The CDR3 is made up of 14 amino acids. CDR1 is SQVTM, CDR2 ANQGSEA, per germline.

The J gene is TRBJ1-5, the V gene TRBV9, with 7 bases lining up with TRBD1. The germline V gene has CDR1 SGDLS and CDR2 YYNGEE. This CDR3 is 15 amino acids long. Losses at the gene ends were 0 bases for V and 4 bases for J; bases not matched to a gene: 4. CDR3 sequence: CASSVGQGLNQPQHF. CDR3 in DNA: TGTGCCAGCAGCGTAGGACAGGGATTGAATCAGCCCCAGCATTTT.

CDR3 DNA sequence: TGTGCCAGTAGTATAAGCCTAGCGGGAGGAGCAGATACGCAGTATTTT. It specifies CASSISLAGGADTQYF. The rearrangement links TRBV19 to TRBJ2-3, with 11 nucleotides matching TRBD2. This CDR3 comprises 16 residues. Germline values: CDR1 LNHDA, CDR2 SQIVND (reference sequence). The ends lost 2 bases at V and 4 bases at J; junction bases unmatched: 5.

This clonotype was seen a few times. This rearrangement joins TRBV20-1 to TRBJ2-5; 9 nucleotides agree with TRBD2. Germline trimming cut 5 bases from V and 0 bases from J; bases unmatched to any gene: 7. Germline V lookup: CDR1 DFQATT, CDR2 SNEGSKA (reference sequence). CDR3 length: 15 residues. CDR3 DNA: TGCAGTGCTTATCTGACTAGCGGTTACCAAGAGACCCAGTACTTC. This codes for CSAYLTSGYQETQYF.

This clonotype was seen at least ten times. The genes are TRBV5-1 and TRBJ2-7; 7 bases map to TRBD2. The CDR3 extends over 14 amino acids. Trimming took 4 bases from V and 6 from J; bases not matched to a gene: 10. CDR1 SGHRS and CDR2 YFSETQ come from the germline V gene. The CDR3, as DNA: TGCGCCAGCAGCCCTCTTGACGGGAGGAGCGAGCAGTACTTC. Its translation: CASSPLDGRSEQYF.

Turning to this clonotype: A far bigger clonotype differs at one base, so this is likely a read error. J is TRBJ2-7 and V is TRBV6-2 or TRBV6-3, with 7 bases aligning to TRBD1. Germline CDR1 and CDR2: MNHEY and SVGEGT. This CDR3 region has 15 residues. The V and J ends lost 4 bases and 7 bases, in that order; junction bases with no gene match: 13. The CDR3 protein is CASSLDRSSYNEQYF. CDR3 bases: TGTGCCAGCAGTTTGGACAGGAGCTCCTACAATGAGCAGTACTTC.

This CDR3 is CASSIRQGGTGELFF. The CDR3 nucleotides are TGTGCCAGTAGTATTAGACAGGGGGGCACCGGGGAGCTGTTTTTT. The V gene is TRBV19, the J gene TRBJ2-2; 9 bases line up with TRBD1. J lost 4 bases, V lost 3 bases, and 3 bases had no gene match. Germline CDR1 is LNHDA and CDR2 is SQIVND (reference sequence). The CDR3 is 15 residues long.

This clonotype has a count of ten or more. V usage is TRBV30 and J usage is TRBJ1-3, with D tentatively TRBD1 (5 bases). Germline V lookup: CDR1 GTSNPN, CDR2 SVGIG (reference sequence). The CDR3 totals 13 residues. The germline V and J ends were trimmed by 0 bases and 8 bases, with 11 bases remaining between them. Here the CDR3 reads CAWSVHGGDTIYF. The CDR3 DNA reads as TGTGCCTGGAGTGTACATGGGGGGGACACCATATATTTT. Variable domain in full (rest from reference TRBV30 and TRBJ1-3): SQTIHQWPATLVQPVGSPLSLECTVEGTSNPNLYWYRQAAGRGLQLLFYSVGIGQISSEVPQNLSASRPQDRQFILSSKKLLLSDSGFYLCAWSVHGGDTIYFGEGSWLTVV.

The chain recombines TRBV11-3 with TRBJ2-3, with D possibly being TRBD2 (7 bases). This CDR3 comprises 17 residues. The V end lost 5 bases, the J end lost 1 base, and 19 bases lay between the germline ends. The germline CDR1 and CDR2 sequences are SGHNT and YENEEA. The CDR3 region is CASSPRAGARGTDTQYF. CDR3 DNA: TGTGCCAGCAGCCCTAGGGCGGGGGCGCGAGGCACAGATACGCAGTATTTT.

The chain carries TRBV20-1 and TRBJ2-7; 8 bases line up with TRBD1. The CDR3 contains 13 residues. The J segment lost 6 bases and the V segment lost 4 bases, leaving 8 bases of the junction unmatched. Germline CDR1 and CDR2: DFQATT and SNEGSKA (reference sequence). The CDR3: CSAISRGLGEQYF. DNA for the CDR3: TGCAGTGCTATTAGCAGGGGGCTTGGCGAGCAGTACTTC.